This TCR beta chain was recorded in a study of blood T cell repertoires in COVID-19. Study information: Acute-phase and convalescent COVID-19 samples originated in the United States, Italy and Spain.

In Seattle, patients joined the study during active infection and were tracked longitudinally. Authors' processing steps: Amplification from reference gene primers served as the basis for estimated nucleated cell counts. Generated by immunoSEQ multiplex PCR, the TCRdb table keeps only in-frame clones and is missing some. That table gives V, J and clone size, and the DNA gave D and trimming. The sample yields some 150,000 clones, 80% to 90% seen once. The TCR was taken from a woman in her sixties or seventies with COVID-19, enrolled during active disease. Sequencing was performed on peripheral blood.

CDR3 DNA: TGTGCCAGCAGCTTACAGGAAAATCCTTATGGCTACACCTTC. The encoded protein is CASSLQENPYGYTF. The gene calls are TRBV7-9 and TRBJ1-2, with D hard to call. V was trimmed by 2 bases and J by 5 bases, leaving 12 bases between them. The CDR3 spans 14 residues. Germline assignment: CDR1 SEHNR and CDR2 FQNEAQ (reference sequence).